At least ten counts were recorded for the clone carrying this T cell receptor beta chain. MiXCR, run by TCRdb on the 5' RACE reads, gives a single entry per CDR3 protein. There are about 200,000 distinct CDR3 sequences in the sample; roughly 26% occur only once, and approximately 6.6% lies in the top ten. These data come from a study of CD8 T cells in ankylosing spondylitis. The CDR3 has 13 amino acids. Between the trimmed V and J ends, which lost 4 bases and 6 bases, there was a span of 13 bases. The chain employs TRBV12-3 or TRBV12-4 and TRBJ2-7, with D perhaps matching TRBD2 (6 bases). The sample was blood, either unsorted or a sorted T cell fraction (not recorded which). The clonotype originates from a male donor with ankylosing spondylitis or in good health (not recorded which). The CDR3 sequence: CASSSTGVSEQYF. The CDR3 nucleotides are TGTGCCAGCAGTTCCACGGGGGTTAGCGAGCAGTACTTC.